Sequencing of this T cell receptor beta chain was carried out in a study of identical twins. Points from the study as a whole: There was more out-of-frame TCR alpha sharing in monozygotic twins than models estimated. Sharing of beta out-of-frame sequences by twins showed a weaker excess.

A universal primer site came from template switching; cDNA carried unique molecular identifiers. MiXCR, applied by TCRdb to the 5' RACE reads, yields one record per CDR3 protein. The profile shows approximately 600,000 distinct CDR3 sequences, just over 7% of them singletons. CDR1 is SGHRS and CDR2 is YFSETQ in the germline V gene. The CDR3 spans 14 residues. Ten or more counts support this clonotype. Its target is unknown. An end of the junction does not agree with germline; a read error may underlie this. The same data also went into a second study, on yellow fever vaccine responses in identical twins.

The chain has TRBV5-1 and TRBJ2-2; no definite D call. This TCR came from a woman aged 18-30 years in good health. Sequenced input: PBMCs. The CDR3 nucleotides read TGTGCCAGCAGCTTAGGGCAGACCACCGGGGAGCTGTTTTTT. This translates into CASSLGQTTGELFF.